The 28 T cell receptor beta chains in this list originate from one sample, sequenced in a study of blood T cell repertoires in COVID-19. Profiling relied on immunoSEQ multiplex PCR, and the TCRdb table lists in-frame clones only, not all of them. In the table there are more than 95,000 clones, roughly 82% of which are singletons. Sequenced material: peripheral blood. Receptor source: a man older than 75 with acute or convalescent COVID-19.

CDR3 nucleotide sequence: TGTGCCAGCAGTGAATGGCGGGACAGGGATACGCAGTATTTT. It specifies CASSEWRDRDTQYF. This rearrangement joins TRBV2 to TRBJ2-3, with 8 bases matching TRBD1. Trimming cost V 2 bases and J 6 bases; bases outside gene matches: 4. This CDR3 contains 14 residues. From germline, CDR1 is SNHLY and CDR2 FYNNEI.

In its sample, this clone was seen once. The chain carries TRBV19 and TRBJ1-5; 8 bases line up with TRBD1. The germline gives CDR1 LNHDA, CDR2 SQIVND (reference sequence). The CDR3 runs to 15 residues. V gave up 6 bases and J gave up 2 bases; unmatched junction bases: 6. The CDR3 nucleotides are TGTGCCAGTAGACTTGGACAGGGAGGCAATCAGCCCCAGCATTTT. Translated, it gives CASRLGQGGNQPQHF.

In its sample, this clone was seen once. As DNA, the CDR3 is TGCGCCAGCAGCTTTACGACAGGGGGTACCTACGAGCAGTACTTC. It is translated as CASSFTTGGTYEQYF. This sequence joins TRBV5-1 and TRBJ2-7; 9 bases align to TRBD1. CDR3 size: 15 residues. The germline CDR1 and CDR2 sequences are SGHRS and YFSETQ. V trimming: 2 bases; J trimming: 2 bases; junction bases outside the gene matches: 5.

In its sample, this clone was seen a few times. J is TRBJ2-1 and V is TRBV3-1 (or the pseudogene TRBV3-2), with TRBD1 identical over 10 bases. The germline gives CDR1 LGHDT, CDR2 YNNKEL (reference sequence). The ends lost 4 bases at V and 5 bases at J; junction bases unmatched: 2. This CDR3 is built from 14 residues. In nucleotides, the CDR3 is TGTGCCAGCAGCCGCGGGACAGGGGACAATGAGCAGTTCTTC. Its translation: CASSRGTGDNEQFF.

This clone was seen once. The chain couples TRBV18 to TRBJ1-4; D perhaps matches TRBD1 (6 bases). V shed 5 bases and J shed 3 bases, with 10 bases lying between them. The CDR3 totals 14 residues. The V gene's germline CDR1 is KGHSH and CDR2 LQKENI. CDR3 nucleotide sequence: TGTGCCAGCTCATCGGGACACTCTAATGAAAAACTGTTTTTT. This gives the protein CASSSGHSNEKLFF. The whole variable domain, remainder taken from reference TRBV18 and TRBJ1-4, is NAGVMQNPRHLVRRRGQEARLRCSPMKGHSHVYWYRQLPEEGLKFMVYLQKENIIDESGMPKERFSAEFPKEGPSILRIQQVVRGDSAAYFCASSSGHSNEKLFFGSGTQLSVL.

The rearrangement joins TRBV19 to TRBJ1-1, with 8 bases that match TRBD1. CDR1 is LNHDA and CDR2 is SQIVND in the germline V gene (reference sequence). Trimming took 4 bases from V and 1 from J; bases not matched to a gene: 5. The CDR3 sequence is 15 residues long. CDR3 bases: TGTGCCAGTAGTAGTTTGGACAGGGCGAACACTGAAGCTTTCTTT. Amino acid sequence: CASSSLDRANTEAFF. The full variable domain, completed using reference TRBV19 and TRBJ1-1, is DGGITQSPKYLFRKEGQNVTLSCEQNLNHDAMYWYRQDPGQGLRLIYYSQIVNDFQKGDIAEGYSVSREKKESFPLTVTSAQKNPTAFYLCASSSLDRANTEAFFGQGTRLTVV.

The chain employs TRBV28 and TRBJ2-2; no reliable D call. Germline CDR1 reads MDHEN; CDR2 reads SYDVKM. The CDR3 has 16 residues. V was pared by 5 bases and J by 0 bases, with 13 bases between. The CDR3 region has the DNA TGTGCCAGCAGTGTCCCGACTCCCTCGAACACCGGGGAGCTGTTTTTT. This sequence encodes CASSVPTPSNTGELFF.

V and J are TRBV19 and TRBJ1-1; no firm D call. V dropped 9 bases and J dropped 8 bases, with 19 bases sitting between them. This CDR3 is built from 13 residues. Germline V lookup: CDR1 LNHDA, CDR2 SQIVND (reference sequence). For the CDR3, the DNA is TGTGCCAGCAGGTCTGGAGGGTTTTCGGAAGCTTTCTTT. Translation gives CASRSGGFSEAFF.

The chain combines TRBV11-2 with TRBJ2-2; 11 bases map to TRBD1. Unmatched junction bases numbered 7, after V lost 4 bases and J lost 3 bases. The germline V gene encodes CDR1 SGHAT and CDR2 FQNNGV. The CDR3 extends over 17 amino acids. The CDR3 loop is CASSSYGQGAYTGELFF. In DNA, the CDR3 is TGTGCCAGCAGCTCCTACGGACAGGGGGCCTACACCGGGGAGCTGTTTTTT. Variable domain in full (rest from reference TRBV11-2 and TRBJ2-2): EAGVAQSPRYKIIEKRQSVAFWCNPISGHATLYWYQQILGQGPKLLIQFQNNGVVDDSQLPKDRFSAERLKGVDSTLKIQPAKLEDSAVYLCASSSYGQGAYTGELFFGEGSRLTVL.

The rearrangement joins TRBV9 to TRBJ1-2; D may be TRBD1 (6 bases). The CDR3 contains 13 residues. The V gene lost 6 bases and the J gene lost 4 bases, with 13 bases spanning the gap. CDR1 is SGDLS and CDR2 is YYNGEE in the germline V gene. The CDR3 nucleotides read TGTGCCAGCAAAACGGACAGTCTCTATGGCTACACCTTC. This sequence encodes CASKTDSLYGYTF.

The chain has TRBV10-2 and TRBJ1-5; 12 bases align to TRBD1. J lost 5 bases, V lost 8 bases, and 4 bases had no gene match. CDR3 length equals 14 residues. From germline, CDR1 is WSHSY and CDR2 SAAADI. This CDR3 is CASRGTGGYQPQHF. DNA for the CDR3: TGCGCCAGCCGGGGGACAGGGGGCTATCAGCCCCAGCATTTT.

The chain employs TRBV6-6 and TRBJ2-7; 8 positions match TRBD2. Germline loops: CDR1 MNHNY, CDR2 SVGAGI (reference sequence). The CDR3 has 15 residues. V lost 0 bases and J lost 6; bases outside the gene matches: 7. The CDR3 nucleotides are TGTGCCAGCAGTTACTCATCGGGGGGGCCTGGCGAGCAGTACTTC. Translated, it gives CASSYSSGGPGEQYF.

This chain's CDR3 is CASSLEKFLAYEQYF. Written as DNA, the CDR3 is TGCGCCAGCAGCTTGGAGAAGTTCTTAGCCTACGAGCAGTACTTC. The chain uses TRBV5-1 and TRBJ2-7; D not certain. This CDR3 has 15 amino acids. Germline V CDR1 and CDR2: SGHRS, YFSETQ. V was pared by 0 bases and J by 2 bases, with 12 bases between.

The chain links TRBV20-1 to TRBJ2-7; D is uncertain. CDR3 length: 12 amino acids. V lost 3 bases to trimming and J lost 5 bases, with 11 bases between them. The germline V gene encodes CDR1 DFQATT and CDR2 SNEGSKA (reference sequence). As DNA, the CDR3 is TGCAGTGCTAGTTATCAGGTGAACGAGCAGTACTTC. Translated, it gives CSASYQVNEQYF.

This chain uses TRBV18 with TRBJ1-5; D unresolved. The CDR3 contains 15 residues. V was trimmed by 3 bases and J by 0 bases, leaving 9 bases between them. Germline CDR1 and CDR2: KGHSH and LQKENI. CDR3 nucleotides: TGTGCCAGCTCACCTTCCTTTCCTAGCAATCAGCCCCAGCATTTT. This translates into CASSPSFPSNQPQHF.

The CDR3 here is CASSVTGRVSEQYF. CDR3 bases: TGTGCCAGCAGCGTAACAGGGAGAGTGAGCGAGCAGTACTTC. This rearrangement joins TRBV9 to TRBJ2-7; a weak D match, TRBD1 (6 bases). Between the trimmed V and J ends, which lost 1 base and 6 bases, there was a span of 14 bases. The CDR3 is 14 residues long. Germline CDR1 SGDLS, CDR2 YYNGEE.

The rearrangement uses TRBV6-2 or TRBV6-3 and TRBJ2-1; the match to TRBD2 covers 10 bases. CDR1 and CDR2 from the germline V gene are MNHEY and SVGEGT. The CDR3 runs 15 residues. The ends lost 6 bases at V and 0 bases at J; junction bases unmatched: 2. This chain's CDR3 is CASRPSGGSYNEQFF. Here the CDR3 DNA reads TGTGCCAGCAGACCTAGCGGGGGCTCCTACAATGAGCAGTTCTTC.

The V gene is TRBV7-2, the J gene TRBJ2-1; 12 bases map to TRBD2. Germline values: CDR1 SGHTA, CDR2 FQGNSA. After removal of 4 bases from V and 15 bases from J, the junction contained 10 bases not matched to a gene. This CDR3 contains 14 residues. The CDR3: CASSSPLAGGFRFF. The CDR3 coding sequence is TGTGCCAGCAGCTCACCTCTAGCGGGAGGGTTTCGGTTCTTC.

This clone was recorded only once. The chain carries TRBV18 and TRBJ2-5; 7 nucleotides align to TRBD1. V was clipped by 1 base and J by 5 bases; unmatched bases: 7. The CDR3 is made up of 15 amino acids. Germline V gene data show CDR1 as KGHSH and CDR2 as LQKENI. The DNA of the CDR3 is TGTGCCAGCTCACCACGAGACAGGGTGATGGAGACCCAGTACTTC. Encoded protein: CASSPRDRVMETQYF. The variable domain in full, completed from reference TRBV18 and TRBJ2-5, reads NAGVMQNPRHLVRRRGQEARLRCSPMKGHSHVYWYRQLPEEGLKFMVYLQKENIIDESGMPKERFSAEFPKEGPSILRIQQVVRGDSAAYFCASSPRDRVMETQYFGPGTRLLVL.

The CDR3 DNA sequence: TGTGCCAGCAGTTACGGGGGACAGAATTCACCCCTCCACTTT. As protein: CASSYGGQNSPLHF. The rearrangement links TRBV6-6 to TRBJ1-6; 7 positions match TRBD1. CDR1 and CDR2 (germline): MNHNY, SVGAGI (reference sequence). V lost 2 bases to trimming and J lost 7 bases; unmatched junction nucleotides: 2. The CDR3 contains 14 residues.

The rearrangement links TRBV29-1 to TRBJ1-1; D is undetermined. V dropped 3 bases and J dropped 0 bases, with 8 bases sitting between them. Germline loops: CDR1 SQVTM, CDR2 ANQGSEA. CDR3 size: 13 residues. The DNA of the CDR3 is TGCAGCGTTGATCACGGGATGAACACTGAAGCTTTCTTT. It is translated as CSVDHGMNTEAFF.

The CDR3 DNA reads as TGTGCCAGCAGTCTCCGTGGACAGGGGCCCAACGAGCAGTACTTC. This sequence encodes CASSLRGQGPNEQYF. The chain employs TRBV6-2 or TRBV6-3 and TRBJ2-7; 9 bases line up with TRBD1. Germline values: CDR1 MNHEY, CDR2 SVGEGT. The CDR3 has 15 residues. The V gene end was trimmed by 5 bases and the J gene end by 5 bases; junction bases not matched to a gene: 10.

The chain links TRBV21-1 to TRBJ2-7; TRBD1 is the table's D call and was not checked against the DNA. TRBV21-1 is a documented pseudogene. The CDR3 is 14 residues long. CDR3 DNA: TGTGCCAGCAACCCGATGGCTGCTTCCTACGAGCAGTACTTC. Its translation: CASNPMAASYEQYF.

This clone was seen a handful of times. V and J are TRBV24-1 and TRBJ1-1, with D unresolved. The germline V gene encodes CDR1 KGHDR and CDR2 SFDVKD. The V end was cut by 3 bases, the J end by 1 base, with 8 bases between. The CDR3 has 14 residues. The CDR3 nucleotides read TGTGCCACCAGTGATCCATCGCGGAACACTGAAGCTTTCTTT. Amino acids: CATSDPSRNTEAFF.

The CDR3 DNA reads as TGTGCCAGCAGCGGTTTAACAGGGATCGACGAGCAGTACTTC. Its protein product is CASSGLTGIDEQYF. The chain uses TRBV9 and TRBJ2-7, with a weak D call TRBD1 (6 bases). Germline lookup yields CDR1 SGDLS and CDR2 YYNGEE. V dropped 3 bases and J dropped 5 bases, with 15 bases sitting between them. This CDR3 spans 14 amino acids.

This clone occurred a few times. This chain joins TRBV6-2 or TRBV6-3 and TRBJ2-3; 11 bases agree with TRBD2. Germline V gives CDR1 MNHEY, CDR2 SVGEGT. The J segment lost 0 bases and the V segment lost 2 bases, leaving 7 bases of the junction unmatched. This CDR3 region has 18 residues. The CDR3 sequence: CASSYGSLAGGSTDTQYF. The CDR3 DNA follows: TGTGCCAGCAGTTACGGTAGTCTAGCGGGAGGCAGCACAGATACGCAGTATTTT.

CDR3 sequence (DNA): TGTGCCAGCAGCCTTGAAGCCGGGACTAGCTATGGCTACACCTTC. Residues: CASSLEAGTSYGYTF. The chain has TRBV14 and TRBJ1-2, with D possibly matching TRBD1 (5 bases). Germline V gene data show CDR1 as SGHDN and CDR2 as FVKESK. V dropped 4 bases and J dropped 4 bases, with 16 bases sitting between them. The length of the CDR3 is 15 residues.

V gene TRBV11-2 combines with J gene TRBJ2-7; 9 bases are shared with TRBD2. Trimming at V came to 0 bases and at J to 4 bases, leaving 4 bases not matched to a gene. In germline, CDR1 is SGHAT, CDR2 FQNNGV. The CDR3 spans 15 residues. CDR3 in amino acids: CASSLEAGGFYEQYF. The CDR3 DNA follows: TGTGCCAGCAGCTTAGAAGCGGGGGGATTTTACGAGCAGTACTTC.